A selection of T cell receptor beta chains follows, all from one sample in a study of T cell responses to AZD1222 COVID-19 vaccine. Generated by immunoSEQ multiplex PCR, the TCRdb table keeps only in-frame clones and is missing some. The profile covers about 84,000 clones, with about 86% appearing a single time and roughly 5.6% taken by the ten largest. The sequences come from peripheral blood, collected 28 days after the second AZD1222 dose. Every receptor here comes from an adult who received the AZD1222 COVID-19 vaccine. Both conserved end residues are part of each CDR3. Each record gives: J gene, D gene, clone size, V gene, CDR3 protein, CDR3 DNA. The D gene is left open where the match is weak. The size of a clone is reported for some rows only, either as once, few or many, or as a class for expanded clones.

>TRBJ2-1|TRBD2|.|TRBV27
CASRTVGLAGGSTYNEQFF
TGTGCCAGCAGGACAGTGGGACTAGCGGGGGGTTCGACCTACAATGAGCAGTTCTTC
>TRBJ1-6|.|.|TRBV18
CASSPREGPKGSPLHF
TGTGCCAGCTCACCACGCGAAGGACCCAAAGGTTCACCCCTCCACTTT
>TRBJ1-6|.|.|TRBV11-2
CASSFRLGGSYNSPLHF
TGTGCCAGCAGCTTCCGCCTCGGGGGCTCCTATAATTCACCCCTCCACTTT
>TRBJ2-3|.|.|TRBV3-1/TRBV3-2
CASSPQTGDTQYF
TGTGCCAGCAGCCCTCAAACAGGGGATACGCAGTATTTT
>TRBJ2-3|TRBD2|.|TRBV6-4
CASSGTSGTDTQYF
TGTGCCAGCAGTGGGACTAGCGGGACAGATACGCAGTATTTT
>TRBJ1-5|.|.|TRBV5-6
CASSLVGVGQPQHF
TGTGCCAGCAGCTTGGTTGGGGTAGGACAGCCCCAGCATTTT
>TRBJ2-5|TRBD2|.|TRBV28
CASSLITSGVQETQYF
TGTGCCAGCAGTTTAATCACTAGCGGAGTTCAAGAGACCCAGTACTTC
>TRBJ2-3|TRBD2|.|TRBV2
CASNGGAGTDTQYF
TGTGCCTCGAACGGGGGGGCCGGCACAGATACGCAGTATTTT
>TRBJ2-2|.|.|TRBV18
CASSPGGNTGELFF
TGTGCCAGCTCACCAGGCGGGAACACCGGGGAGCTGTTTTTT
>TRBJ1-1|TRBD1|.|TRBV7-9
CASRDQGTANTEAFF
TGTGCCAGCAGAGATCAAGGGACAGCTAACACTGAAGCTTTCTTT
>TRBJ1-2|.|.|TRBV5-5
CASSLRQGQDLYGYTF
TGTGCCAGCAGCTTGAGGCAGGGCCAGGATTTATATGGCTACACCTTC
>TRBJ2-3|.|.|TRBV9
CASSEGAGRAWKSTDTQYF
TGTGCCAGCAGCGAGGGGGCGGGGAGGGCTTGGAAAAGCACAGATACGCAGTATTTT
>TRBJ1-4|.|.|TRBV28
CASSLSQGSVEKLFF
TGTGCCAGCAGTTTGTCACAGGGTTCTGTTGAAAAACTGTTTTTT
>TRBJ2-3|.|.|TRBV10-1
CASSRDISGGVTQYF
TGCGCCAGCAGTAGGGACATCAGTGGAGGGGTTACGCAGTATTTT
>TRBJ2-7|.|.|TRBV6-6
CASSYSAGAIYEQYF
TGTGCCAGCAGTTACTCGGCGGGGGCGATCTACGAGCAGTACTTC
>TRBJ2-3|.|.|TRBV7-8
CASSSSARTDTQYF
TGTGCCAGCAGCTCTAGCGCGCGCACAGATACGCAGTATTTT
>TRBJ1-2|.|.|TRBV6-5
CASSYQDGYTF
TGTGCCAGCAGTTATCAGGATGGCTACACCTTC
>TRBJ1-3|TRBD1|.|TRBV19
CASSSTGANTIYF
TGTGCCAGTAGTTCGACAGGGGCAAACACCATATATTTT
>TRBJ1-6|TRBD1|.|TRBV9
CASSEGDSRYSPLHF
TGTGCCAGCAGCGAGGGGGACAGCCGATATTCACCCCTCCACTTT
>TRBJ1-1|.|once|TRBV18
CASSPIATGSTEAFF
TGTGCCAGCTCACCGATAGCAACAGGGTCCACTGAAGCTTTCTTT
>TRBJ1-4|.|once|TRBV18
CASSQRPGVDEKLFF
TGTGCCAGCTCACAGAGGCCAGGGGTGGACGAAAAACTGTTTTTT
>TRBJ2-3|TRBD2|.|TRBV5-1
CASSRGTSGVTDTQYF
TGCGCCAGCAGCCGCGGGACTAGCGGGGTCACAGATACGCAGTATTTT
>TRBJ1-1|.|.|TRBV12-3/TRBV12-4
CASSLALGITAFF
TGTGCCAGCAGTTTAGCGCTGGGGATTACGGCTTTCTTT
>TRBJ1-5|.|.|TRBV19
CASSIVWGGRQPQHF
TGTGCCAGTAGTATTGTGTGGGGGGGCCGTCAGCCCCAGCATTTT
>TRBJ2-2|TRBD1|once|TRBV15
CATSSPWTGITGELFF
TGTGCCACCAGCAGCCCATGGACAGGGATCACCGGGGAGCTGTTTTTT
>TRBJ2-3|.|.|TRBV2
CASSEDRQTDTQYF
TGTGCCAGCAGTGAAGACAGACAAACAGATACGCAGTATTTT
>TRBJ1-3|TRBD1|few|TRBV7-6
CASSSPLGGDSSGNTIYF
TGTGCCAGCAGCTCCCCCCTAGGGGGCGACAGCTCTGGAAACACCATATATTTT
>TRBJ2-1|TRBD2|.|TRBV7-3
CASSLRLAGTNEQFF
TGTGCCAGCAGCTTAAGGCTAGCGGGAACCAATGAGCAGTTCTTC
>TRBJ2-6|.|.|TRBV2
CASRSGLGSGANVLTF
TGTGCCAGCAGGTCAGGGTTAGGCTCTGGGGCCAACGTCCTGACTTTC
>TRBJ2-7|TRBD1|.|TRBV15
CATSRGQGAYEQYF
TGTGCCACCAGCAGAGGACAGGGCGCCTACGAGCAGTACTTC
>TRBJ1-6|.|.|TRBV30
CAWSVGSLSSYNSPLHF
TGTGCCTGGAGTGTCGGGTCCTTAAGCTCCTATAATTCACCCCTCCACTTT
>TRBJ2-2|.|.|TRBV7-3
CASSLVASGELFF
TGTGCCAGCAGCTTAGTCGCCTCCGGGGAGCTGTTTTTT
>TRBJ1-3|.|.|TRBV6-2/TRBV6-3
CASSYISGNTIYF
TGTGCCAGCAGTTACATCTCTGGAAACACCATATATTTT
>TRBJ1-2|.|.|TRBV18
CASSPPARALYGYTF
TGTGCCAGCTCACCACCGGCCCGGGCGCTCTATGGCTACACCTTC
>TRBJ2-5|.|.|TRBV20-1
CSAVQETQYF
TGCAGTGCTGTTCAAGAGACCCAGTACTTC
>TRBJ2-5|.|.|TRBV2
CASSEVGTPQETQYF
TGTGCCAGCAGTGAAGTGGGGACACCCCAAGAGACCCAGTACTTC
>TRBJ2-7|.|.|TRBV30
CAWSVRERGYEQYF
TGTGCCTGGAGTGTACGGGAAAGGGGCTACGAGCAGTACTTC
>TRBJ2-5|TRBD2|.|TRBV2
CASGEGGETQYF
TGTGCCAGCGGGGAGGGCGGTGAGACCCAGTACTTC
>TRBJ2-5|.|.|TRBV5-1
CASRGQETQYF
TGCGCCAGCAGGGGACAAGAGACCCAGTACTTC
>TRBJ1-5|.|.|TRBV15
CATSRAPDGQRPQHF
TGTGCCACCAGCAGAGCTCCGGACGGCCAAAGGCCCCAGCATTTT
>TRBJ2-7|.|.|TRBV2
CASSGGGYEQYF
TGTGCCAGCAGCGGGGGCGGATACGAGCAGTACTTC
>TRBJ1-1|.|few|TRBV4-1
CASSQAGQYTEAFF
TGCGCCAGCAGCCAAGCCGGACAGTATACTGAAGCTTTCTTT
>TRBJ2-1|.|.|TRBV21-1
CASSKSKPGTGEYNEQFF
TGTGCCAGCAGCAAGTCAAAACCCGGGACAGGGGAGTACAATGAGCAGTTCTTC
>TRBJ2-2|.|once|TRBV18
CASSPLTGELFF
TGTGCCAGCTCACCACTGACCGGGGAGCTGTTTTTT